The sequence of this TCR beta chain was determined in a study of chemoradiotherapy in HPV16-positive cancers. Repertoires were sampled repeatedly during chemoradiotherapy. The germline gives CDR1 SEHNR, CDR2 FQNEAQ (reference sequence). The CDR3 length is 17 residues. V was clipped by 5 bases and J by 3 bases; unmatched bases: 10. Overall study results and limits: Candidate HPV-specific clones and E7-related TCR motifs grew in tumor during treatment.

Assay: immunoSEQ multiplex PCR; the TCRdb copy retains only in-frame clones and omits some. Of about 20,000 clones listed, over 85% are singletons. This clone was counted a single time. Its antigen remains unknown. Here the sequenced sample was blood, taken from a patient who underwent chemoradiotherapy. This clonotype originated in a human donor with HPV-associated anogenital cancer. The V and J genes are TRBV7-9 and TRBJ2-3, with 11 bases matching TRBD2. Written as DNA, the CDR3 is TGTGCCAGCAGCCCTGAAATGGGACTAGCGGTGACAGATACGCAGTATTTT. Translation gives CASSPEMGLAVTDTQYF. Filled out from reference TRBV7-9 and TRBJ2-3, the complete variable domain reads DTGVSQNPRHKITKRGQNVTFRCDPISEHNRLYWYRQTLGQGPEFLTYFQNEAQLEKSRLLSDRFSAERPKGSFSTLEIQRTEQGDSAMYLCASSPEMGLAVTDTQYFGPGTRLTVL.